A single sample is the source of the 32 T cell receptor beta chains below, sequenced in a study of regulatory T cells in long-lasting Graves disease. Library construction for TCR beta used iRepertoire HTBI primers and Arm-PCR of CDR3 regions. Via MiXCR, TCRdb re-called the multiplex PCR reads, giving one row per CDR3 protein. Of 400,000 to 500,000 distinct CDR3 sequences in the sample, 22% were seen once. Specified time point: persistent/refractory GD, antithyroid drugs over 5 years with positive TRAb. Preparation of the TCR library used RNA extracted from PBMCs. The sequenced sample was peripheral blood mononuclear cells (PBMCs), obtained when the disease was refractory, from a patient treated with antithyroid drugs. Receptor source: a female donor with Graves disease.

The chain recombines TRBV20-1 with TRBJ2-7; TRBD1 is a possible D gene (6 bases). The CDR3 extends over 12 amino acids. Germline V gene data show CDR1 as DFQATT and CDR2 as SNEGSKA (reference sequence). Trimming took 4 bases from V and 2 from J, leaving 9 bases between them. CDR3: CSAIGDTYEQYF. The CDR3, as DNA: TGCAGTGCTATTGGGGACACCTACGAGCAGTACTTC.

This clonotype occurred a few times. This rearrangement joins TRBV19 to TRBJ2-7; no firm D call. The CDR3 is 14 residues long. V was clipped by 5 bases and J by 5 bases, with 16 bases between them. CDR1 is LNHDA and CDR2 is SQIVND in the germline V gene (reference sequence). The CDR3 DNA is TGTGCCAGTAGTGGGCCCCGGTCCTTTGACGAGCAGTACTTC. It is translated as CASSGPRSFDEQYF.

The table lists this clonotype with many counts. V usage is TRBV28 and J usage is TRBJ2-5; weak D call: TRBD2 (5 bases). Trimming removed 6 bases from V and 4 bases from J, with 15 bases in between. This CDR3 spans 14 amino acids. Germline loops: CDR1 MDHEN, CDR2 SYDVKM. The CDR3 is CASRAGFGRETQYF. The CDR3 nucleotides are TGTGCCAGCAGGGCGGGTTTTGGCCGAGAGACCCAGTACTTC.

A word on this clonotype: This may come from a read error, since a much larger clone is one base off. The rearrangement links TRBV11-2 to TRBJ1-2; 9 nucleotides match TRBD1. This CDR3 has 15 residues. Germline CDR1 and CDR2: SGHAT and FQNNGV. The CDR3 sequence is CASSPRTGVNDGYAF. The CDR3 region has the DNA TGTGCCAGCAGCCCCCGGACAGGGGTTAACGATGGCTACGCCTTC.

The rearrangement uses TRBV3-1 and TRBJ2-7; D is unclear. Germline loops: CDR1 LGHDT, CDR2 YNNKEL (reference sequence). The CDR3 extends over 15 amino acids. Trimming left V 1 base short and J 3 bases short, with 13 bases between. The DNA of the CDR3 is TGTGCCAGCAGCCAAGCGACTGACTCCCTCTACGAGCAGTACTTC. Protein product: CASSQATDSLYEQYF.

On this clonotype: The junction does not match germline at one end; this may be a read error. The chain has TRBV11-2 and TRBJ1-5, with 7 bases lining up with TRBD1. The germline CDR1 and CDR2 sequences are SGHAT and FQNNGV. This CDR3 spans 16 amino acids. The CDR3 DNA follows: TGCGCCAGCAGCCAAGATCGGAGGGGGCCGGGTCAGCCCCAGCATTTT. This encodes CASSQDRRGPGQPQHF.

The chain combines TRBV19 with TRBJ1-2, with D possibly matching TRBD1 (5 bases). CDR1 and CDR2 from the germline V gene are LNHDA and SQIVND (reference sequence). The CDR3 is 17 amino acids. V shed 0 bases and J shed 4 bases, with 18 bases lying between them. The CDR3 region has the DNA TGTGCCAGTAGTATAGATGGACATCCATCGGGTACCTATGGCTACACCTTC. Its protein is CASSIDGHPSGTYGYTF. The full variable domain, in which reference TRBV19 and TRBJ1-2 provide the parts outside the CDR3, is DGGITQSPKYLFRKEGQNVTLSCEQNLNHDAMYWYRQDPGQGLRLIYYSQIVNDFQKGDIAEGYSVSREKKESFPLTVTSAQKNPTAFYLCASSIDGHPSGTYGYTFGSGTRLTVV.

In the case of this clonotype: The CDR3 does not end in the conserved phenylalanine or tryptophan, so this is likely a read error. The chain couples TRBV28 to TRBJ2-7; tentative D call: TRBD1 (5 bases). This CDR3 has 10 residues. The germline V gene encodes CDR1 MDHEN and CDR2 SYDVKM. V lost 9 bases, J lost 4 bases, and 7 bases lay in between. In nucleotides, the CDR3 is TGTGCCAGTGGGGCGTACGAGCAGTACTCC. Translating it yields CASGAYEQYS.

On this clonotype: A read error is likely here: a far larger clone is one base away. The V gene is TRBV6-9, the J gene TRBJ1-4; 7 nucleotides line up with TRBD1. This CDR3 comprises 14 residues. Germline lookup yields CDR1 MNHGY and CDR2 SVAAGI. The CDR3 spells CACSYRGTDEKLFF. CDR3 in DNA: TGTGCCTGCAGTTACCGTGGGACAGACGAAAAACTGTTTTTT.

A word on this clonotype: A much more abundant neighbour one base away suggests this may be a read error. Because it lacks the conserved phenylalanine or tryptophan at the end, this CDR3 is likely a read error. The chain links TRBV7-6 to TRBJ1-1, with D unresolved. Between the trimmed V and J ends, which lost 1 base and 0 bases, there was a span of 6 bases. CDR3 size: 14 residues. Germline CDR1 SGHVS, CDR2 FNYEAQ. CDR3 loop: CASSLGNLNTEAFL. CDR3 coding DNA: TGTGCCAGCAGCTTAGGCAATCTGAACACTGAAGCTTTCCTT.

This clonotype was seen a handful of times. The chain joins TRBV6-1 to TRBJ1-5; D might be TRBD1 (6 bases). CDR3 size: 14 residues. Trimming took 8 bases from V and 0 from J, leaving 11 bases between them. In germline, CDR1 is MNHNS, CDR2 SASEGT. CDR3 in DNA: TGTGCCAGCGGCCAGGGACATAGCAATCAGCCCCAGCATTTT. It translates to CASGQGHSNQPQHF.

The chain employs TRBV28 and TRBJ2-1; D ambiguous. The ends were cut back, 2 bases at V and 1 base at J, with 9 bases in the middle. Looked up from germline, CDR1 is MDHEN and CDR2 is SYDVKM. This CDR3 region has 15 residues. The CDR3, as DNA: TGTGCCAGCAGTTTAAGGGATCTGTCCTACAATGAGCAGTTCTTC. Translation: CASSLRDLSYNEQFF. The variable domain in full, with the rest retrieved from reference TRBV28 and TRBJ2-1, is DVKVTQSSRYLVKRTGEKVFLECVQDMDHENMFWYRQDPGLGLRLIYFSYDVKMKEKGDIPEGYSVSREKKERFSLILESASTNQTSMYLCASSLRDLSYNEQFFGPGTRLTVL.

The sample holds many counts of this clonotype. The V call is TRBV12-3 or TRBV12-4, the J call TRBJ1-5; D is possibly TRBD1 (5 bases). Trimming pared 5 bases from V and 2 bases from J, leaving 22 bases between. CDR3 length equals 18 residues. CDR3 region: CASSGLAGLNVGNQPQHF. The CDR3 DNA reads as TGTGCCAGCAGTGGGTTGGCAGGGTTGAATGTAGGCAATCAGCCCCAGCATTTT.

Concerning this clonotype: A read error may explain this, as a much larger clone is one base away. The CDR3 region is CASSGGQVYGYTF. In DNA, the CDR3 is TGTGCCAGCAGTGGAGGGCAGGTCTATGGCTACACCTTC. The chain carries TRBV25-1 and TRBJ1-2; no reliable D call. In germline, CDR1 is MGHDK, CDR2 SYGVNS. Trimming shortened V by 4 bases and J by 4 bases, and 10 bases separated the two germline ends. There are 13 residues in the CDR3.

This clonotype came up many times. The chain is built from TRBV28 and TRBJ1-5; D is possibly TRBD1 (5 bases). Germline CDR1 is MDHEN and CDR2 is SYDVKM. The ends were cut back, 5 bases at V and 1 base at J, with 15 bases in the middle. The CDR3 length is 16 residues. The chain's CDR3 is CASSPRGFRSNQPQHF. The CDR3 DNA reads TGTGCCAGCAGTCCCCGGGGGTTCAGGAGCAATCAGCCCCAGCATTTT.

This clonotype was seen at least ten times. The gene calls are TRBV2 and TRBJ2-2, with 9 bases that match TRBD2. The V and J ends lost 5 bases and 4 bases, in that order; junction bases with no gene match: 5. In germline, CDR1 is SNHLY, CDR2 FYNNEI. The CDR3 is 15 amino acids. The CDR3 here is CASSRFSGGTGELFF. CDR3 nucleotides: TGTGCCAGCAGTAGGTTTAGCGGGGGCACCGGGGAGCTGTTTTTT.

In this sample, this clonotype turned up many times. V and J are TRBV5-1 and TRBJ1-1; D gene uncertain. Deletions cut 4 bases from V and 1 base from J, with 14 bases between. Germline CDR1 and CDR2: SGHRS and YFSETQ. The CDR3 sequence is 15 residues long. The DNA of the CDR3 is TGCGCCAGCAGCCGAGTGACCGGAGGGAACACTGAAGCTTTCTTT. As protein: CASSRVTGGNTEAFF. Complete variable domain (other parts from reference TRBV5-1 and TRBJ1-1): KAGVTQTPRYLIKTRGQQVTLSCSPISGHRSVSWYQQTPGQGLQFLFEYFSETQRNKGNFPGRFSGRQFSNSRSEMNVSTLELGDSALYLCASSRVTGGNTEAFFGQGTRLTVV.

In this sample, this clonotype turned up a few times. The chain employs TRBV30 and TRBJ1-2; D is undetermined. Per the germline V gene, CDR1 is GTSNPN and CDR2 is SVGIG (reference sequence). The CDR3 has 12 amino acids. Trimming cost V 5 bases and J 4 bases, with 11 bases left between them. CDR3 in amino acids: CAWHAVPYGYTF. DNA for the CDR3: TGTGCCTGGCACGCGGTCCCCTATGGCTACACCTTC. The complete variable domain, with remaining parts taken from reference TRBV30 and TRBJ1-2, reads SQTIHQWPATLVQPVGSPLSLECTVEGTSNPNLYWYRQAAGRGLQLLFYSVGIGQISSEVPQNLSASRPQDRQFILSSKKLLLSDSGFYLCAWHAVPYGYTFGSGTRLTVV.

This rearrangement joins TRBV6-5 to TRBJ1-3; 8 bases map to TRBD1. This CDR3 comprises 15 residues. With V trimmed by 2 bases and J by 6 bases, 6 bases remained unmatched. Germline V gives CDR1 MNHEY, CDR2 SVGAGI. The CDR3 DNA is TGTGCCAGCAGTTACGGGACAGGCACCTTAAACACCATATATTTT. This sequence encodes CASSYGTGTLNTIYF.

A few counts support this clonotype. One base away lies a much larger clone, so this may be a sequencing read error. The chain recombines TRBV6-1 with TRBJ1-1, with D perhaps TRBD1 (5 bases). Germline V gene data show CDR1 as MNHNS and CDR2 as SASEGT. V was pared by 5 bases and J by 5 bases, with 12 bases between. The CDR3 consists of 13 residues. CDR3 nucleotide sequence: TGTGCCAGCAGTCGGGGCATGGGGACTGAAGCTTTCTTT. It yields the protein CASSRGMGTEAFF.

This clonotype was counted only a few times. The V and J genes are TRBV16 and TRBJ1-1, with TRBD1 as a possible D gene (6 bases). V dropped 2 bases and J dropped 5 bases, with 18 bases sitting between them. There are 16 residues in the CDR3. Germline V gene data show CDR1 as KGHSY and CDR2 as FQNENV. CDR3 nucleotide sequence: TGTGCCAGCAGCCAAGGGCCCGACAGGTCTGGAACTGAAGCTTTCTTT. Translation: CASSQGPDRSGTEAFF.

CDR3 coding DNA: TGTGCCAGCAGCTTCACCGTGGTCAAGAACACTGAAGCTTTCTTT. Residues: CASSFTVVKNTEAFF. The rearrangement uses TRBV7-3 and TRBJ1-1, with D uncertain. Germline values: CDR1 SGHTA, CDR2 FQGTGA. V dropped 3 bases and J dropped 1 base, with 12 bases sitting between them. This CDR3 spans 15 amino acids.

This clonotype was counted ten times or more. The chain carries TRBV28 and TRBJ2-5; 7 positions match TRBD2. The ends lost 1 base at V and 9 bases at J; junction bases unmatched: 5. The CDR3 has 13 amino acids. Germline CDR1 is MDHEN and CDR2 is SYDVKM. The CDR3 nucleotides read TGTGCCAGCAGTTTATCCGGGGGGTGGGCCCAGTACTTC. Translating it yields CASSLSGGWAQYF.

This chain connects TRBV6-5 to TRBJ2-7; D is uncertain. Trimming took 4 bases from V and 6 from J, leaving 19 bases between them. Germline CDR1 and CDR2: MNHEY and SVGAGI. The CDR3 has 15 amino acids. The CDR3 nucleotides are TGTGCCAGCAGTTCTTACTCGATTAAGGGCTCCGAGCAGTACTTC. Encoded protein: CASSSYSIKGSEQYF.

This clonotype was seen repeatedly, ten times or more. This chain joins TRBV6-1 and TRBJ1-2, with 7 nucleotides matching TRBD1. V lost 3 bases to trimming and J lost 8 bases; unmatched junction nucleotides: 9. The germline CDR1 and CDR2 sequences are MNHNS and SASEGT. This CDR3 is built from 14 residues. The CDR3 DNA sequence: TGTGCCAGCAGTGACTTGGACAGGACGGAGGGCTACACCTTC. Protein sequence: CASSDLDRTEGYTF.

This clonotype occurred a few times. The CDR3 DNA reads as TGTGCCAGCAGCTCAAACAATCTGGGGCCCCCCTACGAGCAGTACTTC. The encoded protein is CASSSNNLGPPYEQYF. The rearrangement joins TRBV11-3 to TRBJ2-7; perhaps TRBD1 as D (5 bases). Trimming cost V 4 bases and J 2 bases, with 18 bases left between them. CDR1 SGHNT and CDR2 YENEEA come from the germline V gene. This CDR3 has 16 amino acids.

There are a few counts of this clonotype. For the CDR3, the DNA is TGTGCCAGCAGCCAAAGCGGGGGCGGAAGGGAGGCCCAGTACTTC. Protein: CASSQSGGGREAQYF. The rearrangement joins TRBV7-2 to TRBJ2-5; 8 nucleotides match TRBD2. V was pared by 5 bases and J by 9 bases, with 14 bases of the junction left unmatched. Germline CDR1 and CDR2: SGHTA and FQGNSA. The CDR3 consists of 15 residues.

As concerns this clonotype: A much bigger clone sits one base away, suggesting this may be a read error. This chain uses TRBV7-2 with TRBJ1-1; D is possibly TRBD1 (5 bases). The germline gives CDR1 SGHTA, CDR2 FQGNSA. This CDR3 spans 13 amino acids. V lost 2 bases, J lost 4 bases, and 8 bases lay in between. The CDR3 coding sequence is TGTGCCAGCAGCTTAACCAGGGCCACTGAAGCTTTCTTT. Amino acid sequence: CASSLTRATEAFF.

There are many counts of this clonotype. The chain is built from TRBV10-3 and TRBJ1-6; D gene unclear. Trimming took off 4 bases at V and 7 bases at J, with 11 bases between the two ends. The CDR3 is 14 amino acids. Germline CDR1 and CDR2: ENHRY and SYGVKD. CDR3 in amino acids: CAISAGMGNSPLHF. CDR3 nucleotides: TGTGCCATCAGTGCCGGGATGGGAAATTCACCCCTCCACTTT.

This clonotype was counted many times. The chain has TRBV6-4 and TRBJ1-4; D is uncertain. This CDR3 is 14 amino acids long. The germline V gene has CDR1 MRHNA and CDR2 SNTAGT. Trimming stripped 6 bases from V and 8 bases from J, with 16 bases between. CDR3 protein: CASSQTFQQEKLFF. CDR3 DNA: TGTGCCAGCAGCCAGACCTTCCAGCAGGAAAAACTGTTTTTT.

This clonotype was seen many times. The rearrangement uses TRBV24-1 and TRBJ2-5; D may correspond to TRBD1 or TRBD2 (6 bases each). The germline CDR1 and CDR2 sequences are KGHDR and SFDVKD. The CDR3 spans 13 residues. Trimming stripped 9 bases from V and 1 base from J, with 11 bases between. CDR3 region: CATSGASQETQYF. CDR3 sequence (DNA): TGTGCCACCTCGGGGGCCAGCCAAGAGACCCAGTACTTC.

The V call is TRBV19, the J call TRBJ1-1; D is uncertain. CDR3 length equals 13 residues. Between the trimmed V and J ends, which lost 5 bases and 3 bases, there was a span of 10 bases. Germline loops: CDR1 LNHDA, CDR2 SQIVND (reference sequence). In DNA form, the CDR3 reads TGTGCCAGTAGTTACAGAGTGGACACTGAAGCTTTCTTT. Its protein product is CASSYRVDTEAFF.